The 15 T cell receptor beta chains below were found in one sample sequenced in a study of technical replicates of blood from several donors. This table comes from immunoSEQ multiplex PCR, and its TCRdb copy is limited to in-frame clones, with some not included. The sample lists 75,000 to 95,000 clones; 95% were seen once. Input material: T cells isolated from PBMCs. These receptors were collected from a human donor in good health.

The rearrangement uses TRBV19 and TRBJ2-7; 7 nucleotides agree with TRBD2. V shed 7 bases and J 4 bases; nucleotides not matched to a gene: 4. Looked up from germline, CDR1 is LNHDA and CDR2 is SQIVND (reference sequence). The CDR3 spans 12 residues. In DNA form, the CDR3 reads TGTGCCAGTAAAGCGGGACCATACGAGCAGTACTTC. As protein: CASKAGPYEQYF.

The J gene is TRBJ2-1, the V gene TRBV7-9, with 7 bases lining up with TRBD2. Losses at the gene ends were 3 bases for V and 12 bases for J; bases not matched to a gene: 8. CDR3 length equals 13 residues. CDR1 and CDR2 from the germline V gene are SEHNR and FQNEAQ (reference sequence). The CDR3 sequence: CASSLLEGRGQFF. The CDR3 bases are TGTGCCAGCAGCTTGTTGGAGGGGAGGGGGCAGTTCTTC.

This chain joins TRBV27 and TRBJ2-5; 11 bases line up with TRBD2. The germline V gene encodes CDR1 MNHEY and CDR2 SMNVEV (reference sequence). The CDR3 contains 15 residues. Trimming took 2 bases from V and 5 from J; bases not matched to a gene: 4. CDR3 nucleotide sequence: TGTGCCAGCAGTTTAACTAGCGGGGGTTTTGAGACCCAGTACTTC. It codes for CASSLTSGGFETQYF.

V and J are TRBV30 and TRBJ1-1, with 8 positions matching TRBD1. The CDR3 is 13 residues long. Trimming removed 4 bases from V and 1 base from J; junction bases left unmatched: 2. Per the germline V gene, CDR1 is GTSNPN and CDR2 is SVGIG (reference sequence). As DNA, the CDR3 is TGTGCCTGGACAGGGGGCGCGAACACTGAAGCTTTCTTT. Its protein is CAWTGGANTEAFF. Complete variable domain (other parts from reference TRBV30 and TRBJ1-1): SQTIHQWPATLVQPVGSPLSLECTVEGTSNPNLYWYRQAAGRGLQLLFYSVGIGQISSEVPQNLSASRPQDRQFILSSKKLLLSDSGFYLCAWTGGANTEAFFGQGTRLTVV.

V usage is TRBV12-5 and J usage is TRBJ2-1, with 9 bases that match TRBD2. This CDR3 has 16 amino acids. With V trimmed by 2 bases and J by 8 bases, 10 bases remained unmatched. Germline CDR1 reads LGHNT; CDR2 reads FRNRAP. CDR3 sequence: CASGLPRGGGVYEQFF. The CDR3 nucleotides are TGTGCTAGTGGTTTGCCACGGGGCGGGGGGGTTTATGAGCAGTTCTTC. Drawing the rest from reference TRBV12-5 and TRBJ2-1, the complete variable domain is DARVTQTPRHKVTEMGQEVTMRCQPILGHNTVFWYRQTMMQGLELLAYFRNRAPLDDSGMPKDRFSAEMPDATLATLKIQPSEPRDSAVYFCASGLPRGGGVYEQFFGPGTRLTVL.

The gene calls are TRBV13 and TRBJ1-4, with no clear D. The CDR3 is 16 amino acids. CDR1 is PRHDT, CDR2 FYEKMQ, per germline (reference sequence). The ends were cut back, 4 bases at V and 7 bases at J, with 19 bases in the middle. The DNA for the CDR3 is TGTGCCAGCAGCTCCTCCTTTCTCTCCCCCGGTGAAAAACTGTTTTTT. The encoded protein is CASSSSFLSPGEKLFF.

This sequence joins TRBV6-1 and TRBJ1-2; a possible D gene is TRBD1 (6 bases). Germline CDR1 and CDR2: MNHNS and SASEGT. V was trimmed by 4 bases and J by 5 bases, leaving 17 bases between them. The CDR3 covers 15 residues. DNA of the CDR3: TGTGCCAGCAGTGGTGGTGGGGGCAAGGTTTATGGCTACACCTTC. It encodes CASSGGGGKVYGYTF.

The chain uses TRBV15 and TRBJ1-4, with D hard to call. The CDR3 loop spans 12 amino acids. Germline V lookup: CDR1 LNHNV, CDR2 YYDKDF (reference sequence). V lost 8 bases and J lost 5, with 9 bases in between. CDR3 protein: CATRSTNEKLFF. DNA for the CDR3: TGTGCCACCCGTAGTACCAATGAAAAACTGTTTTTT.

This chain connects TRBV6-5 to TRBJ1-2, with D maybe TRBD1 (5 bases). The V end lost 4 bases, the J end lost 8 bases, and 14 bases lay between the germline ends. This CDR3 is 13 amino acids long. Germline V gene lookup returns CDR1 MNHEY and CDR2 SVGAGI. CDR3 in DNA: TGTGCCAGCAGTTTGGGGCGGGGTTGGGGCTACACCTTC. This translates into CASSLGRGWGYTF.

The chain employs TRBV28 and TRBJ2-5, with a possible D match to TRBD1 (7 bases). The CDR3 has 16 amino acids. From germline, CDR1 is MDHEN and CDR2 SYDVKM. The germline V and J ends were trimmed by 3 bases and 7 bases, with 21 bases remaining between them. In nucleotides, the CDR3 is TGTGCCAGCAGTTTCGGGGCAGGGGGTTACGGGGGGACCCAGTACTTC. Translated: CASSFGAGGYGGTQYF.

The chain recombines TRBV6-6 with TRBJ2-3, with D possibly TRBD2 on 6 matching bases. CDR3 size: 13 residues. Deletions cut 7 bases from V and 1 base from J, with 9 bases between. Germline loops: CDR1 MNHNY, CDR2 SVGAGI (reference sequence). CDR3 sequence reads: CASTERGTDTQYF. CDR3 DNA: TGTGCCAGCACAGAGCGGGGCACAGATACGCAGTATTTT.

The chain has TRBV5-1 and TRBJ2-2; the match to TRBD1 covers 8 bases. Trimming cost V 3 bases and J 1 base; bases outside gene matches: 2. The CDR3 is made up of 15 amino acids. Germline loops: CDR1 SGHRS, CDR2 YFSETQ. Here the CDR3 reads CASSSGTGNTGELFF. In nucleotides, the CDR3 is TGCGCCAGCAGCTCAGGGACAGGGAACACCGGGGAGCTGTTTTTT. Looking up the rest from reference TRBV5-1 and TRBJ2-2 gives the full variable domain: KAGVTQTPRYLIKTRGQQVTLSCSPISGHRSVSWYQQTPGQGLQFLFEYFSETQRNKGNFPGRFSGRQFSNSRSEMNVSTLELGDSALYLCASSSGTGNTGELFFGEGSRLTVL.

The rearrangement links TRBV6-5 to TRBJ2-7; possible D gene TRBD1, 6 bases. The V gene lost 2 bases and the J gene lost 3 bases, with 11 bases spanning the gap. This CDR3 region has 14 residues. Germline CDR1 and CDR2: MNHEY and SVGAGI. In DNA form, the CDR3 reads TGTGCCAGCAGTTACGCCGGACAGTTCTACGAGCAGTACTTC. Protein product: CASSYAGQFYEQYF.

CDR3 region: CASSLQGNSYNEQFF. The CDR3 nucleotides read TGTGCCAGCAGCTTACAGGGGAACTCCTACAATGAGCAGTTCTTC. The gene calls are TRBV11-2 and TRBJ2-1, with TRBD1 as a possible D gene (6 bases). This CDR3 spans 15 amino acids. V gave up 2 bases and J gave up 0 bases, with 8 bases separating them. Per the germline V gene, CDR1 is SGHAT and CDR2 is FQNNGV.

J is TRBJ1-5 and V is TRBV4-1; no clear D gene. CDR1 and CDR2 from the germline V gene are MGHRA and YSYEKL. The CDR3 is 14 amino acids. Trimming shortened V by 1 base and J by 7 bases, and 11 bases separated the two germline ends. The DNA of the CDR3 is TGCGCCAGCAGCCAAGCTTGGGGAGAACAGCCCCAGCATTTT. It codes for CASSQAWGEQPQHF.